Below are 23 T cell receptor beta chains sequenced from a single sample in a study of OX40 agonist ivuxolimab in advanced cancers. The data were produced by immunoSEQ multiplex PCR, yet TCRdb's version contains in-frame clones alone and is incomplete. The table lists some 20,000 clones, over 70% of them singletons, with 36% in the top ten. The starting material was CD4+ or CD8+ T cells sorted from blood, obtained in a trial of the OX40 agonist ivuxolimab. The source is an adult with an advanced solid tumor such as melanoma, head and neck, liver or kidney cancer.

CDR3 DNA sequence: TGCGCCAGCAGACCGGGACTCAGCTCCTACAATGAGCAGTTCTTC. This sequence encodes CASRPGLSSYNEQFF. This chain joins TRBV5-1 and TRBJ2-1, with a weak D call TRBD2 (6 bases). The CDR3 covers 15 residues. The germline V gene has CDR1 SGHRS and CDR2 YFSETQ. V was trimmed by 5 bases and J by 0 bases, leaving 12 bases between them.

The chain is built from TRBV7-9 and TRBJ2-3; 9 bases match TRBD2. Germline CDR1 SEHNR, CDR2 FQNEAQ (reference sequence). The length of the CDR3 is 15 residues. V shed 4 bases, J shed 5 bases, and the junction held 7 bases outside the gene matches. DNA for the CDR3: TGTGCCAGCAGCTCCCCTAGCGGGGCGGGAGATACGCAGTATTTT. Translating gives CASSSPSGAGDTQYF. Drawing the rest from reference TRBV7-9 and TRBJ2-3, the complete variable domain is DTGVSQNPRHKITKRGQNVTFRCDPISEHNRLYWYRQTLGQGPEFLTYFQNEAQLEKSRLLSDRFSAERPKGSFSTLEIQRTEQGDSAMYLCASSSPSGAGDTQYFGPGTRLTVL.

V is TRBV4-1 and J is TRBJ2-5; D gene unclear. Deletions cut 3 bases from V and 4 bases from J, with 12 bases between. Germline assignment: CDR1 MGHRA and CDR2 YSYEKL. The CDR3 has 14 amino acids. For the CDR3, the DNA is TGCGCCAGCAGCCACCTGCCCCTCGGAGAGACCCAGTACTTC. Translating it yields CASSHLPLGETQYF.

V gene TRBV7-6 combines with J gene TRBJ1-3; no reliable D call. With 5 bases removed from V and 3 bases from J, the gap between germline ends came to 11 bases. CDR3 length: 14 residues. The germline V gene encodes CDR1 SGHVS and CDR2 FNYEAQ. The DNA of the CDR3 is TGTGCCAGCAGCCCCGGCCCGCGTGGAAACACCATATATTTT. It encodes CASSPGPRGNTIYF.

V gene TRBV13 combines with J gene TRBJ2-3, with 8 nucleotides matching TRBD2. V lost 1 base to trimming and J lost 2 bases; unmatched junction nucleotides: 5. The CDR3 is made up of 16 amino acids. From germline, CDR1 is PRHDT and CDR2 FYEKMQ (reference sequence). The CDR3 loop is CASSLAPGLDTDTQYF. Written as DNA, the CDR3 is TGTGCCAGCAGCTTAGCCCCGGGACTAGACACAGATACGCAGTATTTT.

J is TRBJ2-7 and V is TRBV5-4, with TRBD2 matching over 7 bases. The germline V gene has CDR1 SGHNT and CDR2 YYREEE (reference sequence). The CDR3 spans 13 residues. V lost 3 bases to trimming and J lost 7 bases; unmatched junction nucleotides: 7. CDR3 region: CASSWGSSGEQYF. The DNA for the CDR3 is TGTGCCAGCAGCTGGGGATCTAGCGGAGAGCAGTACTTC.

Here the CDR3 reads CASSFRTSGINEQFF. Here the CDR3 DNA reads TGTGCCAGCAGCTTTCGGACTAGCGGGATCAATGAGCAGTTCTTC. The chain uses TRBV7-6 and TRBJ2-1; 12 bases fit TRBD2. Germline trimming cut 3 bases from V and 6 bases from J; bases unmatched to any gene: 3. The germline V gene encodes CDR1 SGHVS and CDR2 FNYEAQ. This CDR3 has 15 residues.

The chain has TRBV19 and TRBJ2-1, with D perhaps matching TRBD2 (5 bases). Trimming pared 4 bases from V and 4 bases from J, leaving 14 bases between. The CDR3 is made up of 15 amino acids. Germline loops: CDR1 LNHDA, CDR2 SQIVND (reference sequence). CDR3 nucleotide sequence: TGTGCCAGTAGTAGCCGGGTTGACTATTACAATGAGCAGTTCTTC. Amino acid sequence: CASSSRVDYYNEQFF.

The chain joins TRBV7-9 to TRBJ2-5; 7 bases align to TRBD1. This CDR3 is built from 15 residues. The J segment lost 5 bases and the V segment lost 3 bases, leaving 9 bases of the junction unmatched. Germline loops: CDR1 SEHNR, CDR2 FQNEAQ (reference sequence). CDR3 residues: CASSLTGRIMETQYF. CDR3 bases: TGTGCCAGCAGCTTGACAGGGCGGATCATGGAGACCCAGTACTTC.

The rearrangement links TRBV5-6 to TRBJ1-2; 9 bases match TRBD1. J gave up 8 bases and V 5 bases, and 7 bases lay outside the gene matches. The CDR3 runs 13 residues. Germline V gene lookup returns CDR1 SGHDT and CDR2 YYEEEE. The CDR3 reads CASSEQGARGYTF. DNA of the CDR3: TGTGCCAGCAGTGAACAGGGGGCCAGAGGCTACACCTTC.

This chain links TRBV10-1 with TRBJ2-7; D uncertain. The CDR3 loop spans 13 amino acids. Germline V gene lookup returns CDR1 WNHNN and CDR2 SYGVQD (reference sequence). Trimming stripped 2 bases from V and 5 bases from J, with 10 bases between. The CDR3 DNA reads as TGCGCCAGCAGTGAGAGCAGGCTCAACGAGCAGTACTTC. As protein: CASSESRLNEQYF.

The chain joins TRBV4-1 to TRBJ2-7, with 9 bases lining up with TRBD1. The V gene end was trimmed by 5 bases and the J gene end by 7 bases; junction bases not matched to a gene: 15. In germline, CDR1 is MGHRA, CDR2 YSYEKL. The CDR3 runs 16 residues. Here the CDR3 DNA reads TGCGCCAGCAGCGCCCGGCTGACAGGGGGTCTCGGAGAGCAGTACTTC. As protein: CASSARLTGGLGEQYF.

The rearrangement links TRBV27 to TRBJ1-3; D is perhaps TRBD1 (6 bases). CDR3 length: 13 amino acids. Germline CDR1 is MNHEY and CDR2 is SMNVEV (reference sequence). The V end was cut by 5 bases, the J end by 2 bases, with 7 bases between. CDR3 amino acids: CASSRTAGNTIYF. DNA for the CDR3: TGTGCCAGCAGTAGGACAGCTGGAAACACCATATATTTT.

The chain employs TRBV29-1 and TRBJ2-5; D call uncertain. CDR3 length equals 15 residues. CDR1 is SQVTM, CDR2 ANQGSEA, per germline. V was cut by 4 bases and J by 5 bases, with 20 bases left in between. For the CDR3, the DNA is TGCAGCGTTGCAGGCCAGTGGGCCGCTCGGGAGACCCAGTACTTC. Translated, it gives CSVAGQWAARETQYF.

The J gene is TRBJ2-2, the V gene TRBV10-3; tentative D call: TRBD1 (6 bases). CDR1 is ENHRY, CDR2 SYGVKD, per germline. The germline V and J ends were trimmed by 6 bases and 4 bases, with 15 bases remaining between them. The CDR3 is 15 amino acids. CDR3: CAISEDRFLTGELFF. The CDR3 DNA follows: TGTGCCATCAGCGAGGACAGATTTCTCACCGGGGAGCTGTTTTTT.

This rearrangement joins TRBV10-1 to TRBJ2-1; 10 nucleotides line up with TRBD1. The CDR3 loop spans 14 amino acids. With V trimmed by 10 bases and J by 8 bases, 11 bases remained unmatched. Germline CDR1 is WNHNN and CDR2 is SYGVQD (reference sequence). CDR3 protein: CATGGTGAGDEQFF. CDR3 coding DNA: TGCGCCACCGGGGGGACAGGGGCCGGGGATGAGCAGTTCTTC.

The V call is TRBV11-2, the J call TRBJ2-7; D might be TRBD2 (6 bases). V was clipped by 3 bases and J by 5 bases, with 8 bases between them. Germline CDR1 and CDR2: SGHAT and FQNNGV. CDR3 length: 12 amino acids. In DNA form, the CDR3 reads TGTGCCAGCAGCTTTTGGGGGGACGAGCAGTACTTC. It translates to CASSFWGDEQYF.

The chain carries TRBV5-6 and TRBJ2-1; D gene ambiguous. V dropped 0 bases and J dropped 8 bases, with 6 bases sitting between them. The CDR3 contains 12 residues. The germline V gene encodes CDR1 SGHDT and CDR2 YYEEEE. CDR3 sequence (DNA): TGTGCCAGCAGCTTGGGTCGGGATGAGCAGTTCTTC. It codes for CASSLGRDEQFF.

V is TRBV7-6 and J is TRBJ2-4, with D hard to call. Germline V gene sequence: CDR1 SGHVS, CDR2 FNYEAQ. The CDR3 totals 14 residues. Between the trimmed V and J ends, which lost 5 bases and 1 base, there was a span of 9 bases. The CDR3 is CASSPGQAKNIQYF. The CDR3 coding sequence is TGTGCCAGCAGCCCCGGCCAGGCCAAAAACATTCAGTACTTC. Full variable domain (outside the CDR3, taken from reference TRBV7-6 and TRBJ2-4): GAGVSQSPRYKVTKRGQDVALRCDPISGHVSLYWYRQALGQGPEFLTYFNYEAQQDKSGLPNDRFSAERPEGSISTLTIQRTEQRDSAMYRCASSPGQAKNIQYFGAGTRLSVL.

This sequence joins TRBV4-1 and TRBJ2-5; a weak D match, TRBD2 (6 bases). The ends were cut back, 0 bases at V and 9 bases at J, with 23 bases in the middle. The CDR3 has 17 amino acids. Germline CDR1 is MGHRA and CDR2 is YSYEKL. The CDR3 bases are TGCGCCAGCAGCCAAGATCACGGGGGACTGGATCGTAGGGCCCAGTACTTC. Translating it yields CASSQDHGGLDRRAQYF.

This clone is termed medium-sized. The rearrangement joins TRBV7-6 to TRBJ2-2, with 8 bases matching TRBD1. CDR1 SGHVS and CDR2 FNYEAQ come from the germline V gene. This CDR3 comprises 17 residues. V lost 1 base to trimming and J lost 7 bases; unmatched junction nucleotides: 11. CDR3 in amino acids: CASSLEGGQGAIGELFF. The CDR3 DNA reads as TGTGCCAGCAGCTTAGAGGGCGGGCAGGGGGCGATCGGGGAGCTGTTTTTT. The entire variable domain, with the rest obtained from reference TRBV7-6 and TRBJ2-2, is as follows: GAGVSQSPRYKVTKRGQDVALRCDPISGHVSLYWYRQALGQGPEFLTYFNYEAQQDKSGLPNDRFSAERPEGSISTLTIQRTEQRDSAMYRCASSLEGGQGAIGELFFGEGSRLTVL.

The gene calls are TRBV25-1 and TRBJ1-1; D may be TRBD1 (5 bases). The V end was cut by 3 bases, the J end by 4 bases, with 24 bases between. Looked up from germline, CDR1 is MGHDK and CDR2 is SYGVNS. The CDR3 has 18 residues. The CDR3 DNA reads TGTGCCAGCAGTGAGGGGGAGGCGAACACACCCGGAGGCACTGAAGCTTTCTTT. Translated, it gives CASSEGEANTPGGTEAFF.

This chain uses TRBV7-2 with TRBJ2-3; D gene uncertain. Germline V gene data show CDR1 as SGHTA and CDR2 as FQGNSA. This CDR3 spans 15 amino acids. V lost 0 bases to trimming and J lost 4 bases, with 11 bases between them. CDR3 DNA sequence: TGTGCCAGCAGCTTAGCGAGAGCCAGCTCAGATACGCAGTATTTT. As protein: CASSLARASSDTQYF. Based on the CDR3 plus reference TRBV7-2 and TRBJ2-3, the full variable domain is GAGVSQSPSNKVTEKGKDVELRCDPISGHTALYWYRQSLGQGLEFLIYFQGNSAPDKSGLPSDRFSAERTGGSVSTLTIQRTQQEDSAVYLCASSLARASSDTQYFGPGTRLTVL.